Reported below is one TCR beta chain. There is no known antigen for this receptor. Base qualities are missing; no much larger clone stands one base away. The data stem from a study of long-term antiretroviral therapy in people with HIV (dated by TCRdb to 2021 to 2024). Turning to the overall study: Collection of the earliest samples took place about a decade ahead of the 2015 WHO recommendation for immediate ART, at a time when ART was typically delayed until CD4 counts fell. A retrospective serial study tested whether ART initiation and durable HIV suppression were associated with changes in peripheral blood TRB repertoire composition and diversity. A total of roughly 200 cryopreserved PBMC samples came from around 30 adults with confirmed HIV infection and were collected serially over a mean of roughly six years (range 1-12). About 35% of the 30 participants with HIV were female. No cross-contamination during QIAcube processing was seen in test extractions of a monoclonal T-cell line run alongside around 31 polyclonal samples. Study-level results and caveats: Inferences about post-ART repertoire changes were limited because no data were available on ART adherence, viral resistance or therapy changes. Unsorted PBMC were profiled instead of sorted CD4+ and CD8+ T cells because pre-ART samples had limited cell numbers. The samples were dated from 2004 to 2017, and the ART regimens that were used may be less effective than current ART regimens. Since PBMC availability was limited, sequencing covered only the TCR beta chain, with no alpha chain pairing. CDR3 length ranges in HIV repertoires were narrower than in controls, and network structure suggested an antigen-experienced repertoire with only a slight naive shift after ART. Expanded TRB clones identified before ART initiation dominated the repertoire at all time points, although this dominance fluctuated and declined in many PLHIV after ART. Starting ART was linked to a significant rise in TRB diversity, yet even with long-term ART the diversity remained significantly lower than in transplant donor controls.

The cysteine opens and the phenylalanine closes a CDR3 of 15 amino acids. The only DNA kept is the CDR3, 45 bases in frame from the first base. Trimmed from V: 4 bases; trimmed from J: 6 bases; junction bases lacking a gene match: 7. CDR1 and CDR2 (KGHSH, LQKENI) derive from the germline V gene. Inclusion was restricted to participants for whom at least one PBMC sample before ART initiation and at least two post-ART samples were available. Treatment was received in the United States of America by all participants with HIV. Cryopreserved samples of about 0.95-10 million PBMC were thawed and washed before DNA extraction. At the time of the earliest PBMC sample, participants with HIV were aged between about 23 and 55 years. Each participant contributed PBMC samples from 1-4 timepoints before ART initiation and 2-8 timepoints after ART initiation, with a median of 7 samples. For every participant, serial HIV viral load, CD4+ T-cell count, ART history and demographic data were obtained. Genomic DNA was extracted from unsorted PBMC with a Qiagen kit on a QIAcube, processed in batches of 12 samples.

The immunoSEQ hsTCRB v3.0 assay was used at survey level resolution to sequence the TRB variable region. A depth of 40,000-50,000 T-cell genomes per sample was targeted for TRB sequencing. Pooled TRB libraries were sequenced on an Illumina MiSeq with a v3 150-cycle kit. The paper's processing steps were these. Analysis of repertoires was carried out in R inside a reproducible Nextflow workflow spanning QC, data transformation and analysis. LymphoSeq2, an R package for exploring AIRR-Seq data, was used to implement the custom analyses. A few samples that yielded fewer than 5000 total TRB sequences were excluded, so that some 190 HIV repertoires were analyzed. Of the approximately 190 retained HIV repertoires, about 59 were collected before and more than 120 after ART initiation. Each repertoire was downsampled to 5000 TRB nucleotide sequences, and summary statistics were averaged across 100 downsampling iterations. TRB sequences were retained for analysis only if CDR3 regions of at least seven amino acids were present. A Shannon entropy-derived clonality score and the Gini coefficient were used to measure diversity. In the repertoire networks, any two of the top 5000 CDR3 amino acid sequences were connected whenever the two sequences differed by an edit distance of one. Antigen specificity groups and MHC restriction were predicted for TRB CDR3 amino acid sequences with GLIPH2. To flag known CMV, EBV, HIV or tissue antigen associations, CDR3 amino acid sequences were matched against VDJdb and McPAS-TCR. Pre-ART, post-ART and control groups were compared with Wilcoxon signed-rank tests and Holm-Bonferroni correction. TCRdb's version of the immuneACCESS table is confined to in-frame rearrangements and falls short of the full clone set. An unresolved V gene accounts for under half of the shortfall where checked; the remainder is of unknown origin. V and J calls plus clone size are reproduced from that table; the DNA served to infer D and trimming. This sample is represented by around 25,000 clones; over 70% of them were singletons. Of the sample, over 4.5% is held by the ten largest clones.

The chain employs TRBV18 and TRBJ2-2; TRBD1 matches 8 bases in the middle. The specimen comprised unsorted PBMCs, sampled 3 years after starting antiretroviral therapy. This TCR was recovered from a man aged 18 to 29 with HIV. The DNA sequence is as follows: TGTGCCAGCTCACGACGGACAGGGATGGCCGGGGAGCTGTTTTTT. This is translated as CASSRRTGMAGELFF.